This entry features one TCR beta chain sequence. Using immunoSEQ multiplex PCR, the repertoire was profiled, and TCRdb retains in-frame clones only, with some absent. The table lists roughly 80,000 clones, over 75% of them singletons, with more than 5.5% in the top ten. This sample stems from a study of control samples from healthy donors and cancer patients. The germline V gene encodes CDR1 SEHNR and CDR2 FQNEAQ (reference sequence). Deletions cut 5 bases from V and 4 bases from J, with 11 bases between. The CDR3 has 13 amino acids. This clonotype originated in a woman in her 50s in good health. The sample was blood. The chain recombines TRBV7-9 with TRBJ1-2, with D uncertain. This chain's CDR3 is CASSRAVRYGYTF. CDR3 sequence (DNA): TGTGCCAGCAGCCGCGCCGTACGCTATGGCTACACCTTC.